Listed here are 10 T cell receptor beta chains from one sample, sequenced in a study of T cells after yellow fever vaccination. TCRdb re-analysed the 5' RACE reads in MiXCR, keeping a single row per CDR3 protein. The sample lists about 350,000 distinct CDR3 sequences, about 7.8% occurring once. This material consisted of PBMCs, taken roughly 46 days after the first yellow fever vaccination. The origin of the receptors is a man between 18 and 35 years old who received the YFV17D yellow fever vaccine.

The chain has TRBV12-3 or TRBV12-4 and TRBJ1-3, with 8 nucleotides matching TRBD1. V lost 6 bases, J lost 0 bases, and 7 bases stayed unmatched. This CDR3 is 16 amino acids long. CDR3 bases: TGTGCCAGCAGGCCTCGGACAGGGTCCTCTGGAAACACCATATATTTT. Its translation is CASRPRTGSSGNTIYF.

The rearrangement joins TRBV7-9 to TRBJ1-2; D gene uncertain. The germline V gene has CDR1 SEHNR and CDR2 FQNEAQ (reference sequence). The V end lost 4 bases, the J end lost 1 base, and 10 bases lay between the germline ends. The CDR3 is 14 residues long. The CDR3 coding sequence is TGTGCCAGCAGCTCAAGTGGGCTTAACTATGGCTACACCTTC. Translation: CASSSSGLNYGYTF.

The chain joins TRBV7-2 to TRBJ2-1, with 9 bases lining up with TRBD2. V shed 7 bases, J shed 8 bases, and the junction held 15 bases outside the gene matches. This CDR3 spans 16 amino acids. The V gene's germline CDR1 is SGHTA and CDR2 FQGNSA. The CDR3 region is CASNYLGLAGSYEQFF. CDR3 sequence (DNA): TGTGCCAGCAACTACCTGGGGCTAGCGGGGTCATATGAGCAGTTCTTC. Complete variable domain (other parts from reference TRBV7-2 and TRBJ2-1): GAGVSQSPSNKVTEKGKDVELRCDPISGHTALYWYRQSLGQGLEFLIYFQGNSAPDKSGLPSDRFSAERTGGSVSTLTIQRTQQEDSAVYLCASNYLGLAGSYEQFFGPGTRLTVL.

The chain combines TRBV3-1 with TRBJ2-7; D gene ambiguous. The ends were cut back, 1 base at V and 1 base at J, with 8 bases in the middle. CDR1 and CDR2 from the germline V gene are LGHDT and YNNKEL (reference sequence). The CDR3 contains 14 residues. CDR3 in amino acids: CASSQAARSYEQYF. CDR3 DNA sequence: TGTGCCAGCAGCCAAGCAGCGAGGTCCTACGAGCAGTACTTC.

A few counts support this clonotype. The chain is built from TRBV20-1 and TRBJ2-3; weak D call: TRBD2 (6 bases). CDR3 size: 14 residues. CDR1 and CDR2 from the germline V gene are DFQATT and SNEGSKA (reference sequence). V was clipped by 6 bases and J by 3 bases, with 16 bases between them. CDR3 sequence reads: CSAPPAGGTDTQYF. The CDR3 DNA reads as TGCAGTGCGCCACCGGCCGGGGGAACAGATACGCAGTATTTT.

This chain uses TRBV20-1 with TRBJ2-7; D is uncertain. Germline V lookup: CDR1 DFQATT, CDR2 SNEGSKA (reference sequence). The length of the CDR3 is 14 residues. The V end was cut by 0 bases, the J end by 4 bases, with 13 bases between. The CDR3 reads CSARDPPREYEQYV. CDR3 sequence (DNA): TGCAGTGCTAGAGATCCCCCCCGAGAATACGAGCAGTACGTC.

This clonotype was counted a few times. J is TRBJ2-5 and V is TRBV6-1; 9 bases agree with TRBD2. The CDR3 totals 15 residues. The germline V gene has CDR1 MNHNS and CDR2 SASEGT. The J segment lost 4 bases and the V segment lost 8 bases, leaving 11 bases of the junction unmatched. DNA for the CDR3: TGTGCCAGCCGGGGACTAGCCTCGGTGGGAGAGACCCAGTACTTC. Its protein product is CASRGLASVGETQYF.

As DNA, the CDR3 is TGTGCCAGCAGCGCCGGGACAGGACCCATGACCCAGTACTTC. It codes for CASSAGTGPMTQYF. The chain has TRBV5-5 and TRBJ2-5; 8 bases agree with TRBD1. J was trimmed by 7 bases and V by 4 bases; bases with no gene match: 9. The CDR3 extends over 14 amino acids. CDR1 and CDR2 (germline): SGHKS, YYEKEE (reference sequence).

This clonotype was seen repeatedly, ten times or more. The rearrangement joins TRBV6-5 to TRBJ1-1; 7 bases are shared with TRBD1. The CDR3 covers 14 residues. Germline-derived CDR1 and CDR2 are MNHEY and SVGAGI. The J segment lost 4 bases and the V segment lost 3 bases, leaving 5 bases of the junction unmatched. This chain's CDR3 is CASSYQGGGTEAFF. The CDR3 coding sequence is TGTGCCAGCAGTTATCAGGGGGGAGGCACTGAAGCTTTCTTT.

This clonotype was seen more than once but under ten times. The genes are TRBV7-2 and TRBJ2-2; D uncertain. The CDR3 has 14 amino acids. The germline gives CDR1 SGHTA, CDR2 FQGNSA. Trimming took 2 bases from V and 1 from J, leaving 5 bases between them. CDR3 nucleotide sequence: TGTGCCAGCAGCTTATTTGAGAACACCGGGGAGCTGTTTTTT. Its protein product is CASSLFENTGELFF.